This TCR beta chain emerged from a study of tumor-infiltrating lymphocytes in primary liver carcinoma. The overall study: Surgical resection was the treatment these patients received for primary liver carcinoma. The number of productive TCRbeta reads per sample ranged from roughly 3.5 to 8 million and was similar across tissue types. Broader study findings: Tumor-adjacent and tumor-blood pairs overlapped less than tumor region pairs did. Blood fell significantly below tumors in its top-250-clone fraction (p = 0.039).

Many counts were recorded for this clonotype. Its antigen remains unidentified. Germline DNA was also extracted, and blood RNA was taken from unsorted whole blood. Reverse transcription of about 0.5 ug total RNA with a constant-region primer produced TCR beta cDNA. Three rounds of nested multiplex PCR with slightly modified ARM-PCR produced TCR beta libraries. The first two PCR rounds, roughly 10 cycles each, used TRBV1-TRBV30 forward primers and a C-beta reverse primer. MiXCR was run by TCRdb on the multiplex PCR reads, yielding one entry per CDR3 protein. This table has some 200,000 distinct CDR3 sequences, almost 65% appearing once. The germline gives CDR1 MDHEN, CDR2 SYDVKM. The CDR3 totals 18 residues. With 1 base removed from V and 0 bases from J, the gap between germline ends came to 16 bases.

Sequencing was done on a sample of peripheral blood. This receptor was obtained from a woman aged 60 to 75 with primary liver carcinoma and hepatitis B virus infection. The rearrangement joins TRBV28 to TRBJ1-5; a weak D match, TRBD1 (5 bases). CDR3 bases: TGTGCCAGCAGTTTATTTTCGGGGGTTAAGGGTAGCAATCAGCCCCAGCATTTT. This codes for CASSLFSGVKGSNQPQHF.